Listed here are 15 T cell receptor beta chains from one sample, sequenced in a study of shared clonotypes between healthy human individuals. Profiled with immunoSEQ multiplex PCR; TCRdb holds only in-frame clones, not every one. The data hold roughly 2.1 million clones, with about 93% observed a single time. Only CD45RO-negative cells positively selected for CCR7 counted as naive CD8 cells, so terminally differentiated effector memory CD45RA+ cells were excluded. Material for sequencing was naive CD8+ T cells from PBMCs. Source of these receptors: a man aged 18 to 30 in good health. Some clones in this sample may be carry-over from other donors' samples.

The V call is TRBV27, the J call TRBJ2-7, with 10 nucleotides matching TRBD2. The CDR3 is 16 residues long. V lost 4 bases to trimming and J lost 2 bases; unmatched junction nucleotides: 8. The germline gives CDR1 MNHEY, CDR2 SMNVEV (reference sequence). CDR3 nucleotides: TGTGCCAGCAGTTCCCCGGGACTAGCGTACCCCTACGAGCAGTACTTC. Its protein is CASSSPGLAYPYEQYF.

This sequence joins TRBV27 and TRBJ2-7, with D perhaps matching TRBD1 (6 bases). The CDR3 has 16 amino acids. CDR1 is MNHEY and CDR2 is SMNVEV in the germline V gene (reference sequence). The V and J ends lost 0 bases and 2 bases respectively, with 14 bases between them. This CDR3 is CASSLSAGAFAYEQYF. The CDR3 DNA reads TGTGCCAGCAGTTTATCCGCAGGGGCCTTTGCCTACGAGCAGTACTTC.

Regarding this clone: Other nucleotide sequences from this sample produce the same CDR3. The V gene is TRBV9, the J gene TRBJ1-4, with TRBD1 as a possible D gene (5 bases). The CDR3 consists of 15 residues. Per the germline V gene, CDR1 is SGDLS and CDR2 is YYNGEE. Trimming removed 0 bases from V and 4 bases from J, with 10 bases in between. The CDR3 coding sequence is TGTGCCAGCAGCGTAGCGGGACGTAGTAATGAAAAACTGTTTTTT. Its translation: CASSVAGRSNEKLFF.

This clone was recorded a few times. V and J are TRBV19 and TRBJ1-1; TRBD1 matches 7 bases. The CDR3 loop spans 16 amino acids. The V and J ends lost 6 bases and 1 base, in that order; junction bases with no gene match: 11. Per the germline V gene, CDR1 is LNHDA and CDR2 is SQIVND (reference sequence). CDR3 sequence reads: CASSQDRDRKNTEAFF. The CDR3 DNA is TGTGCCAGTAGCCAAGACCGGGACAGAAAGAACACTGAAGCTTTCTTT.

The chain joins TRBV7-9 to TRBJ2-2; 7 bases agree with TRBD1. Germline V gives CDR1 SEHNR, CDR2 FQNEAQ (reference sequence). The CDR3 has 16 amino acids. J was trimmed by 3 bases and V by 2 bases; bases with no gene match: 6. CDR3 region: CASSLSRQGDTGELFF. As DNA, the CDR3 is TGTGCCAGCAGCTTATCCCGACAGGGCGACACCGGGGAGCTGTTTTTT.

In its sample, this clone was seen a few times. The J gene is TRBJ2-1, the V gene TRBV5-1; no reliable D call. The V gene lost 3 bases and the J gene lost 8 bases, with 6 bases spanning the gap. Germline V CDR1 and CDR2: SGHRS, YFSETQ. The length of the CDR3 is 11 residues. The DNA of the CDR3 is TGCGCCAGCAGCTACAACTATGAGCAGTTCTTC. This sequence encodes CASSYNYEQFF.

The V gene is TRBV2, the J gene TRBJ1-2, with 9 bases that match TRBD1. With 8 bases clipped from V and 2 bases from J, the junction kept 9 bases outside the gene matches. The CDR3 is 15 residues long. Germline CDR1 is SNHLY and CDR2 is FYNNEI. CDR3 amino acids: CASPGQGDPNYGYTF. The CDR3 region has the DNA TGTGCCAGCCCGGGACAGGGCGACCCGAACTATGGCTACACCTTC.

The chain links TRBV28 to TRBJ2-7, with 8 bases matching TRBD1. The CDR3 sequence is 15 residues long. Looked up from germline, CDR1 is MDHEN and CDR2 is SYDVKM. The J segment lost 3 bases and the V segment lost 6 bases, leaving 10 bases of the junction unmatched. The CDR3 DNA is TGTGCCAGCAGCCAATACAGGGGGAGCAACTACGAGCAGTACTTC. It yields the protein CASSQYRGSNYEQYF.

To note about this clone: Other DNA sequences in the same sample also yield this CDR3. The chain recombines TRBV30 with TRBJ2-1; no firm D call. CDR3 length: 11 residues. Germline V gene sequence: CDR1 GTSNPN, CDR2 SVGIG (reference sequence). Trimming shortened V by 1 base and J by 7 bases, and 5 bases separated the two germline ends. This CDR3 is CAWSEGNEQFF. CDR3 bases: TGTGCCTGGAGTGAAGGTAATGAGCAGTTCTTC. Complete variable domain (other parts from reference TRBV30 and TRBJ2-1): SQTIHQWPATLVQPVGSPLSLECTVEGTSNPNLYWYRQAAGRGLQLLFYSVGIGQISSEVPQNLSASRPQDRQFILSSKKLLLSDSGFYLCAWSEGNEQFFGPGTRLTVL.

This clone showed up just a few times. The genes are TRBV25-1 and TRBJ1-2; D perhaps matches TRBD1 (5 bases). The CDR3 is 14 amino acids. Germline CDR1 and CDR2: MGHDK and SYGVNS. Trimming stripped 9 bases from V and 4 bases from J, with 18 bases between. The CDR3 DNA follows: TGTGCCAGTGGCTCGGGGGGGTCCAGCTATGGCTACACCTTC. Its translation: CASGSGGSSYGYTF.

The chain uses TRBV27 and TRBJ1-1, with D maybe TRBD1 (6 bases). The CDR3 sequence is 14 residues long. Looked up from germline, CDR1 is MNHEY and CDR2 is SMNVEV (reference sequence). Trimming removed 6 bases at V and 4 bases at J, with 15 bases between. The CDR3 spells CASSLTGTSTEAFF. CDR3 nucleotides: TGTGCCAGCAGCCTAACAGGGACGAGCACTGAAGCTTTCTTT.

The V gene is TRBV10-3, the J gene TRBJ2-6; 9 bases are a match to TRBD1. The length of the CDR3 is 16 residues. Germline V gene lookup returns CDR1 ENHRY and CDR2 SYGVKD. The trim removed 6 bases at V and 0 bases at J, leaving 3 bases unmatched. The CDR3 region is CAIRTGGPSGANVLTF. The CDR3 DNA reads TGTGCCATCAGGACAGGGGGGCCCTCTGGGGCCAACGTCCTGACTTTC.

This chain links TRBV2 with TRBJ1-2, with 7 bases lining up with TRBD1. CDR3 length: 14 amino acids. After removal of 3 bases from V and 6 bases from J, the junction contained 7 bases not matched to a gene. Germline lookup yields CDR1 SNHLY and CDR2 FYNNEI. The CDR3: CASSESDRAHGYTF. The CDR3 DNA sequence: TGTGCCAGCAGTGAGTCTGACAGGGCCCATGGCTACACCTTC.

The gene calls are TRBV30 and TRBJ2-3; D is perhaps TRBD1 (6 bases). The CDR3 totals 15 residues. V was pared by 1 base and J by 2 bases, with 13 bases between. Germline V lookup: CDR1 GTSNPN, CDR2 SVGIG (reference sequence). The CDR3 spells CAWSAHRVHTDTQYF. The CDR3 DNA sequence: TGTGCCTGGAGTGCCCACAGGGTACACACAGATACGCAGTATTTT.

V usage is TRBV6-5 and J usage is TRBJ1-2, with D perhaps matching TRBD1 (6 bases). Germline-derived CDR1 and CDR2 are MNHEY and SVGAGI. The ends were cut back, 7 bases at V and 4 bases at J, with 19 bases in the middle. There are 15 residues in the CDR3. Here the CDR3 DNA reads TGTGCCAGCACTACTCTCTCAGGGGCCAGCTATGGCTACACCTTC. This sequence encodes CASTTLSGASYGYTF.